The 28 T cell receptor beta chains below all came from one sample that was sequenced in a study of cytomegalovirus exposure and HLA in healthy donors. The primer mix had 60 Vbeta and 13 Jbeta primers. Some clones are missing from TCRdb's copy, which holds only in-frame ones; the method was immunoSEQ multiplex PCR. The sample includes 100,000 to 120,000 clones, over 60% of them seen just once. Sample: PBMCs. These receptors were collected from a woman aged 55 to 70 in good health and CMV-seropositive.

The V and J genes are TRBV29-1 and TRBJ2-7; D possibly corresponds to TRBD2 (5 bases). Trimming cost V 4 bases and J 3 bases, with 7 bases left between them. This CDR3 is 11 amino acids long. Per germline, CDR1 SQVTM and CDR2 ANQGSEA. CDR3: CSVADYYEQYF. CDR3 nucleotides: TGCAGCGTTGCTGACTACTACGAGCAGTACTTC.

This chain uses TRBV7-8 with TRBJ2-7; TRBD2 agrees at 11 bases. CDR1 is SGHVS and CDR2 is FQNEAQ in the germline V gene. This CDR3 comprises 15 residues. The V gene end was trimmed by 1 base and the J gene end by 4 bases; junction bases not matched to a gene: 3. The CDR3 loop reads CASSLVPSGRYEQYF. In DNA, the CDR3 is TGTGCCAGCAGCTTAGTTCCTAGCGGGAGGTACGAGCAGTACTTC.

The rearrangement uses TRBV10-3 and TRBJ2-5, with D unresolved. Germline V CDR1 and CDR2: ENHRY, SYGVKD. Trimming stripped 0 bases from V and 7 bases from J, with 12 bases between. The CDR3 covers 14 residues. The CDR3 region is CAISESKGVRTQYF. The CDR3 region has the DNA TGTGCCATCAGTGAGTCGAAAGGAGTCCGGACCCAGTACTTC.

This clone was recorded a few times. V and J are TRBV2 and TRBJ1-2, with TRBD1 as a possible D gene (6 bases). Germline CDR1 is SNHLY and CDR2 is FYNNEI. This CDR3 comprises 15 residues. Trimming left V 6 bases short and J 1 base short, with 15 bases between. Here the CDR3 reads CASSTRQERNYGYTF. The DNA of the CDR3 is TGTGCCAGCAGCACTCGACAGGAACGTAACTATGGCTACACCTTC. Full variable domain (remainder filled in from reference TRBV2 and TRBJ1-2): EPEVTQTPSHQVTQMGQEVILRCVPISNHLYFYWYRQILGQKVEFLVSFYNNEISEKSEIFDDQFSVERPDGSNFTLKIRSTKLEDSAMYFCASSTRQERNYGYTFGSGTRLTVV.

V and J are TRBV7-3 and TRBJ1-2, with a tentative D call TRBD1 (5 bases). CDR3 length equals 15 residues. V was shortened by 4 bases and J by 7 bases, with 19 bases between the two germline ends. The V gene's germline CDR1 is SGHTA and CDR2 FQGTGA. The CDR3 bases are TGTGCCAGCAGCTCTAATCCGGGGGATGGGGTTGGCTACACCTTC. Its protein product is CASSSNPGDGVGYTF. The whole variable domain, filled in from reference TRBV7-3 and TRBJ1-2, reads GAGVSQTPSNKVTEKGKYVELRCDPISGHTALYWYRQSLGQGPEFLIYFQGTGAADDSGLPNDRFFAVRPEGSVSTLKIQRTERGDSAVYLCASSSNPGDGVGYTFGSGTRLTVV.

The chain carries TRBV6-5 and TRBJ1-2, with TRBD1 as a possible D gene (5 bases). Germline CDR1 MNHEY, CDR2 SVGAGI. V lost 4 bases, J lost 6 bases, and 12 bases lay in between. CDR3 length equals 13 residues. CDR3 in amino acids: CASSSGTGDGYTF. The CDR3 coding sequence is TGTGCCAGCAGTTCCGGGACTGGGGATGGCTACACCTTC.

The gene calls are TRBV5-6 and TRBJ2-7; 7 positions match TRBD1. V trimming: 4 bases; J trimming: 0 bases; junction bases outside the gene matches: 4. Germline CDR1 SGHDT, CDR2 YYEEEE. The CDR3 consists of 14 residues. The CDR3 region has the DNA TGTGCCAGCAGCCCCCGACAGGGCTCCTACGAGCAGTACTTC. Its protein is CASSPRQGSYEQYF.

The genes are TRBV25-1 and TRBJ1-2, with 7 positions matching TRBD1. CDR1 and CDR2 (germline): MGHDK, SYGVNS. Trimming removed 5 bases from V and 4 bases from J; junction bases left unmatched: 7. CDR3 length: 14 residues. CDR3 sequence (DNA): TGTGCCAGCAGTCCGGGACAGTTAAGCTATGGCTACACCTTC. Amino acid sequence: CASSPGQLSYGYTF.

This sequence joins TRBV7-3 and TRBJ2-1; 16 bases align to TRBD2. This CDR3 has 16 amino acids. V was clipped by 2 bases and J by 10 bases; unmatched bases: 5. Germline values: CDR1 SGHTA, CDR2 FQGTGA. The DNA for the CDR3 is TGTGCCAGCAGCTTATCCACGGGACTAGCGGGAGGGGAGCAGTTCTTC. Its translation is CASSLSTGLAGGEQFF.

This clone showed up just a few times. In DNA form, the CDR3 reads TGTGCCAGTTACTATTCCGGGACAACTACCTACGAGCAGTACTTC. Its translation is CASYYSGTTTYEQYF. V is TRBV6-1 and J is TRBJ2-7, with D possibly matching TRBD1 (6 bases). The CDR3 covers 15 residues. V lost 9 bases and J lost 2, with 20 bases in between. CDR1 is MNHNS, CDR2 SASEGT, per germline.

V and J are TRBV6-5 and TRBJ2-1, with D possibly TRBD1 on 5 matching bases. Trimming stripped 4 bases from V and 3 bases from J, with 7 bases between. This CDR3 contains 13 residues. Germline assignment: CDR1 MNHEY and CDR2 SVGAGI. The CDR3 DNA is TGTGCCAGCAGTTGGGGCTTCTACAATGAGCAGTTCTTC. Its translation: CASSWGFYNEQFF.

This rearrangement joins TRBV18 to TRBJ1-2; unclear D gene. Trimming shortened V by 3 bases and J by 1 base, and 18 bases separated the two germline ends. The CDR3 length is 17 residues. Germline V gene lookup returns CDR1 KGHSH and CDR2 LQKENI. The CDR3: CASSPGAVPPVNYGYTF. CDR3 sequence (DNA): TGTGCCAGCTCACCTGGTGCAGTACCACCAGTTAACTATGGCTACACCTTC.

This clone has more than one count but fewer than ten. The gene calls are TRBV6-6 and TRBJ1-2; no clear D. The CDR3 sequence is 9 residues long. With 10 bases removed from V and 3 bases from J, the gap between germline ends came to 3 bases. Per germline, CDR1 MNHNY and CDR2 SVGAGI (reference sequence). The CDR3 here is CATDYGYTF. Written as DNA, the CDR3 is TGTGCCACCGACTATGGCTACACCTTC.

V usage is TRBV9 and J usage is TRBJ2-1, with D possibly being TRBD2 (6 bases). The germline V gene encodes CDR1 SGDLS and CDR2 YYNGEE. The CDR3 has 19 residues. Trimming stripped 0 bases from V and 8 bases from J, with 27 bases between. For the CDR3, the DNA is TGTGCCAGCAGCGTAGGGGGTGTTTGGTCCGGGAGAGCGATCGATGAGCAGTTCTTC. Translation gives CASSVGGVWSGRAIDEQFF.

The gene calls are TRBV6-1 and TRBJ2-3; 11 bases map to TRBD1. V trimming: 0 bases; J trimming: 4 bases; junction bases outside the gene matches: 3. There are 16 residues in the CDR3. Looked up from germline, CDR1 is MNHNS and CDR2 is SASEGT. The DNA for the CDR3 is TGTGCCAGCAGTGAAGCGCCGGGACAGGGGGCAGATACGCAGTATTTT. Amino acids: CASSEAPGQGADTQYF.

The J gene is TRBJ1-1, the V gene TRBV27; no definite D call. V lost 5 bases, J lost 3 bases, and 16 bases lay in between. Germline values: CDR1 MNHEY, CDR2 SMNVEV (reference sequence). The CDR3 length is 15 residues. CDR3 sequence reads: CASSPGRWLYTEAFF. The CDR3 region has the DNA TGTGCCAGCAGTCCGGGGAGGTGGCTGTACACTGAAGCTTTCTTT.

The chain recombines TRBV1 with TRBJ2-1; the D call TRBD1 from the table was never checked on the DNA. TRBV1 is deemed a pseudogene. This CDR3 comprises 14 residues. The CDR3 coding sequence is TGCACCAGCAGCCAAGTTCCAGATAACAATGAGCAGTTCTTC. It yields the protein CTSSQVPDNNEQFF.

This clone was seen a single time. The J gene is TRBJ2-2, the V gene TRBV6-4, with D tentatively TRBD2 (7 bases). The CDR3 sequence is 16 residues long. From germline, CDR1 is MRHNA and CDR2 SNTAGT. V shed 6 bases and J shed 3 bases, with 17 bases lying between them. Written as DNA, the CDR3 is TGTGCCAGCAGCCTGGGGGGGGCGCTGGACACCGGGGAGCTGTTTTTT. Its translation: CASSLGGALDTGELFF.

This clone was picked up a small number of times. V usage is TRBV15 and J usage is TRBJ2-7; D might be TRBD1 (6 bases). Trimming took off 3 bases at V and 1 base at J, with 7 bases between the two ends. From germline, CDR1 is LNHNV and CDR2 YYDKDF (reference sequence). This CDR3 contains 13 residues. The CDR3 DNA reads TGTGCCACCAGCAGGGGACATTCCTACGAGCAGTACTTC. The encoded protein is CATSRGHSYEQYF.

CDR3 region: CASSQPTGGVTGELFF. CDR3 nucleotide sequence: TGTGCCAGCAGCCAGCCCACGGGAGGGGTGACCGGGGAGCTGTTTTTT. This chain links TRBV7-8 with TRBJ2-2, with TRBD2 matching 8 bases. Germline loops: CDR1 SGHVS, CDR2 FQNEAQ. The CDR3 totals 16 residues. After removal of 5 bases from V and 5 bases from J, the junction contained 10 bases not matched to a gene.

On this clone itself: Mismatch with germline at one junction end may stem from a read error. This sample also contains other DNA sequences that code for the same CDR3. This rearrangement joins TRBV16 to TRBJ1-2; possibly TRBD1 for D (5 bases). This CDR3 has 14 amino acids. CDR1 and CDR2 from the germline V gene are KGHSY and FQNENV. The CDR3 DNA follows: TGTGCCAGCAGCCAATCCCAGGGTAACTACGGCTACACCTTC. It specifies CASSQSQGNYGYTF.

V and J are TRBV5-1 and TRBJ2-7, with 14 positions matching TRBD2. In germline, CDR1 is SGHRS, CDR2 YFSETQ. There are 18 residues in the CDR3. V lost 0 bases and J lost 4; bases outside the gene matches: 9. The CDR3 spells CASSLDFGLAGGRYEQYF. DNA for the CDR3: TGCGCCAGCAGCTTGGATTTTGGACTAGCGGGAGGTCGATACGAGCAGTACTTC.

The chain couples TRBV15 to TRBJ2-1, with D perhaps TRBD2 (5 bases). The germline V and J ends were trimmed by 9 bases and 4 bases, with 13 bases remaining between them. The CDR3 is made up of 13 amino acids. Germline V gives CDR1 LNHNV, CDR2 YYDKDF (reference sequence). CDR3 residues: CATRDRWYNEQFF. The CDR3 coding sequence is TGTGCCACGAGGGATCGGTGGTACAATGAGCAGTTCTTC.

The V and J genes are TRBV2 and TRBJ2-7; maybe TRBD1 (6 bases). CDR3 length: 12 amino acids. Trimming pared 5 bases from V and 6 bases from J, leaving 11 bases between. The germline V gene has CDR1 SNHLY and CDR2 FYNNEI. Written as DNA, the CDR3 is TGTGCCAGCAGTTTACAGGGAATCGAGCAGTACTTC. This translates into CASSLQGIEQYF.

The V and J genes are TRBV6-1 and TRBJ2-3; D is unresolved. The germline V gene encodes CDR1 MNHNS and CDR2 SASEGT. The CDR3 has 15 amino acids. Trimming took 7 bases from V and 0 from J, leaving 14 bases between them. The CDR3 bases are TGTGCCAGCAAGGCGGCCCTACCTAGCACAGATACGCAGTATTTT. Translation: CASKAALPSTDTQYF.

This clone was observed once. V and J are TRBV5-4 and TRBJ2-7, with 9 bases lining up with TRBD2. The CDR3 is made up of 16 amino acids. Losses at the gene ends were 4 bases for V and 3 bases for J; bases not matched to a gene: 11. CDR1 SGHNT and CDR2 YYREEE come from the germline V gene (reference sequence). CDR3 loop: CASSPIAGVMGYEQYF. CDR3 coding DNA: TGTGCCAGCAGCCCTATAGCGGGAGTGATGGGCTACGAGCAGTACTTC.

The CDR3 nucleotides read TGCGCCAGCAGCCGGCTCCCGGGACTGTTTACCCATGAGCAGTTCTTC. Its protein is CASSRLPGLFTHEQFF. The chain links TRBV4-1 to TRBJ2-1; D is possibly TRBD2 (6 bases). Trimming stripped 4 bases from V and 8 bases from J, with 21 bases between. Germline CDR1 is MGHRA and CDR2 is YSYEKL. This CDR3 has 16 amino acids.

This chain uses TRBV7-7 with TRBJ2-2; TRBD1 agrees at 8 bases. The germline V gene encodes CDR1 SSHAT and CDR2 FNYEAQ (reference sequence). CDR3 length: 14 amino acids. Germline trimming cut 3 bases from V and 6 bases from J; bases unmatched to any gene: 3. As DNA, the CDR3 is TGTGCCAGCAGCTTTCAGGGGGCAGCCGGGGAGCTGTTTTTT. It specifies CASSFQGAAGELFF.